Following are 17 T cell receptor beta chains from one sample sequenced in a study of T cells after yellow fever vaccination (dated by TCRdb to the late 2010s). Receptors were amplified or captured by 5' RACE. Instrument used: Illumina NovaSeq 6000. In-frame beta chains were kept once TCRdb had trimmed the public reads at Q25 with fastp and called clones with MiXCR. Identical CDR3 protein sequences are pooled into one entry, listed with their most common genes and DNA. The table for this sample lists more than 300,000 distinct CDR3 sequences; over 8.5% of them were counted only once. In total, the top ten clones hold around 3.2% of the sample. Explained via the paper, the treatment or condition label denotes: live attenuated yellow fever vaccine strain. The sample consisted of CD4+ T cells sorted from PBMCs, taken 45 days after the yellow fever booster vaccination. The origin of the receptors is a man aged 18 to 29 who received the YFV17D yellow fever vaccine.

This clonotype was seen more than once but under ten times. The gene calls are TRBV27 and TRBJ2-5, with D uncertain. Germline V gives CDR1 MNHEY, CDR2 SMNVEV (reference sequence). The CDR3 length is 14 residues. With 3 bases removed from V and 0 bases from J, the gap between germline ends came to 8 bases. CDR3 in DNA: TGTGCCAGCAGTTTGGCACGGCACCAAGAGACCCAGTACTTC. Encoded protein: CASSLARHQETQYF.

This clonotype came up many times. This chain connects TRBV11-2 to TRBJ2-3; D ambiguous. CDR1 and CDR2 (germline): SGHAT, FQNNGV. Trimming stripped 4 bases from V and 0 bases from J, with 8 bases between. The CDR3 sequence is 14 residues long. The CDR3 loop is CASSSRRSTDTQYF. The CDR3 nucleotides read TGTGCCAGCAGCTCTCGACGGAGCACAGATACGCAGTATTTT.

The chain employs TRBV25-1 and TRBJ2-7; 10 nucleotides agree with TRBD2. Looked up from germline, CDR1 is MGHDK and CDR2 is SYGVNS. The CDR3 loop spans 13 amino acids. After removal of 5 bases from V and 2 bases from J, the junction contained 0 bases not matched to a gene. The CDR3 loop reads CASSTSGTYEQYF. CDR3 in DNA: TGTGCCAGCAGTACTAGCGGGACCTACGAGCAGTACTTC.

The rearrangement uses TRBV5-1 and TRBJ2-1; 11 bases are a match to TRBD2. Germline V gene data show CDR1 as SGHRS and CDR2 as YFSETQ. J was trimmed by 6 bases and V by 5 bases; bases with no gene match: 7. The CDR3 extends over 15 amino acids. CDR3 sequence: CASRLLAGGINEQFF. The DNA of the CDR3 is TGCGCCAGCAGACTTCTAGCGGGGGGCATCAATGAGCAGTTCTTC.

This clonotype was observed many times. This chain connects TRBV7-2 to TRBJ2-5; 7 bases fit TRBD1. This CDR3 is built from 13 residues. Germline V gives CDR1 SGHTA, CDR2 FQGNSA. The V and J ends lost 6 bases and 2 bases, in that order; junction bases with no gene match: 3. The CDR3: CASSRDRQETQYF. CDR3 DNA: TGTGCCAGCAGTCGGGACAGACAAGAGACCCAGTACTTC.

The table lists this clonotype with a few counts. V usage is TRBV5-1 and J usage is TRBJ2-7, with 8 nucleotides matching TRBD2. This CDR3 has 16 residues. Germline CDR1 is SGHRS and CDR2 is YFSETQ. V lost 8 bases, J lost 1 base, and 14 bases stayed unmatched. The CDR3 here is CASQEGSSGYSYEQYF. The CDR3 DNA follows: TGCGCCAGTCAGGAAGGCTCTAGCGGGTATTCCTACGAGCAGTACTTC.

This chain connects TRBV20-1 to TRBJ1-2; D call uncertain. The V and J ends lost 1 base and 8 bases respectively, with 8 bases between them. The germline V gene encodes CDR1 DFQATT and CDR2 SNEGSKA (reference sequence). The CDR3 loop spans 11 amino acids. The CDR3 loop reads CSARVPQGYTF. CDR3 coding DNA: TGCAGTGCTAGAGTGCCCCAAGGCTACACCTTC.

This clonotype was picked up many times. This chain links TRBV7-2 with TRBJ2-4; D possibly corresponds to TRBD1 (6 bases). In germline, CDR1 is SGHTA, CDR2 FQGNSA. Deletions cut 2 bases from V and 14 bases from J, with 13 bases between. The CDR3 runs to 12 residues. The CDR3 loop reads CASSLKPGDKYF. The DNA of the CDR3 is TGTGCCAGCAGCTTAAAGCCCGGGGACAAGTACTTC.

This clonotype was observed a handful of times. This chain connects TRBV5-6 to TRBJ1-1; D not certain. The CDR3 runs 15 residues. With 0 bases removed from V and 5 bases from J, the gap between germline ends came to 14 bases. Germline CDR1 reads SGHDT; CDR2 reads YYEEEE. The CDR3 reads CASSLDGGLRTEAFF. The CDR3 nucleotides read TGTGCCAGCAGCTTGGATGGCGGATTGAGGACTGAAGCTTTCTTT.

This clonotype was observed a few times. This chain links TRBV4-1 with TRBJ2-1; 8 positions match TRBD1. Germline CDR1 MGHRA, CDR2 YSYEKL. CDR3 length: 15 amino acids. Trimming removed 2 bases from V and 9 bases from J; junction bases left unmatched: 9. The CDR3, as DNA: TGCGCCAGCAGCCAACAAACCGGACAGGGTACTGAGCAGTTCTTC. Protein product: CASSQQTGQGTEQFF.

This clonotype was counted between two and nine times. The CDR3 DNA reads TGTGCCAGTAGTTTACACCGGGACAGGGGGCTAAGAGAGCAGTTCTTC. Translated: CASSLHRDRGLREQFF. The chain links TRBV19 to TRBJ2-1, with 12 positions matching TRBD1. Germline CDR1 is LNHDA and CDR2 is SQIVND (reference sequence). This CDR3 has 16 residues. V was clipped by 5 bases and J by 10 bases; unmatched bases: 12.

This clonotype was found many times. The rearrangement joins TRBV4-3 to TRBJ2-4; 9 bases agree with TRBD1. The V gene end was trimmed by 0 bases and the J gene end by 11 bases; junction bases not matched to a gene: 5. This CDR3 is built from 14 residues. Germline V gene data show CDR1 as LGHNA and CDR2 as YSLEER. CDR3 DNA: TGCGCCAGCAGCCAAGAGGCTCGGACAGGGGTTCAGTACTTC. Translated, it gives CASSQEARTGVQYF.

This clonotype has a count of ten or more. The gene calls are TRBV5-1 and TRBJ1-1; TRBD1 aligns across 10 bases. Per germline, CDR1 SGHRS and CDR2 YFSETQ. V shed 3 bases and J 4 bases; nucleotides not matched to a gene: 3. This CDR3 has 14 residues. In DNA, the CDR3 is TGCGCCAGCAGCTCCGGACAGGGGGGCACTGAAGCTTTCTTT. Its protein product is CASSSGQGGTEAFF.

The rearrangement joins TRBV6-2 or TRBV6-3 to TRBJ2-5; the D call may be TRBD1 or TRBD2 (5 bases each). V lost 2 bases and J 2 bases, leaving 9 bases between the germline ends. The length of the CDR3 is 14 residues. Germline CDR1 reads MNHEY; CDR2 reads SVGEGT. CDR3 loop: CASSYPGPQETQYF. The CDR3, as DNA: TGTGCCAGCAGTTACCCGGGACCACAAGAGACCCAGTACTTC.

This clonotype showed up just a few times. The chain is built from TRBV2 and TRBJ2-2; 7 bases line up with TRBD1. J was trimmed by 7 bases and V by 6 bases; bases with no gene match: 8. CDR1 is SNHLY and CDR2 is FYNNEI in the germline V gene. The CDR3 consists of 14 residues. This CDR3 is CASSLTGISGELFF. CDR3 sequence (DNA): TGTGCCAGCAGCCTGACAGGGATTAGCGGGGAGCTGTTTTTT.

The chain combines TRBV7-2 with TRBJ2-5; possibly TRBD2 for D (6 bases). Germline V gene sequence: CDR1 SGHTA, CDR2 FQGNSA. The CDR3 runs to 15 residues. Trimming removed 1 base from V and 2 bases from J, with 11 bases in between. The chain's CDR3 is CASSLVAGRQETQYF. The CDR3, as DNA: TGTGCCAGCAGCTTAGTTGCGGGGCGACAAGAGACCCAGTACTTC.

This clonotype was seen a handful of times. CDR3: CASSMTENQPQHF. DNA for the CDR3: TGTGCCAGCAGTATGACAGAAAATCAGCCCCAGCATTTT. The chain employs TRBV6-5 and TRBJ1-5; D perhaps matches TRBD1 (5 bases). CDR3 length: 13 amino acids. Germline loops: CDR1 MNHEY, CDR2 SVGAGI. Between the trimmed V and J ends, which lost 5 bases and 4 bases, there was a span of 9 bases.